The subject of this entry is one T cell receptor beta chain. What it binds is unknown. The sample belongs to a study of Ad26.COV2.S vaccination and SARS-CoV-2 variants. Study as a whole: In the study, Ad26.COV2.S was injected intramuscularly once, or twice 56 days apart. Study-wide points: Assessments of TCR breadth and depth may have underestimated the total T cell responses. The breadth of spike-specific CD8+ and CD4+ T cell responses after vaccination was reportedly substantial. Vaccine and placebo recipients had comparable breadth of non-spike TCRs.

Treatment: 15 to 20 received Ad26.COV2.S at low or high dose, single or two shots; several received placebo; per-sample allocation not given. After the first vaccine or placebo injection, samples were drawn on day 63. Some clones are missing from TCRdb's copy, which holds only in-frame ones; the method was immunoSEQ multiplex PCR. The repertoire holds approximately 410,000 clones, with around 89% as singletons. The CDR3 contains 15 residues. Germline V lookup: CDR1 PRHDT, CDR2 FYEKMQ (reference sequence). The trim removed 0 bases at V and 6 bases at J, leaving 2 bases unmatched. V usage is TRBV13 and J usage is TRBJ2-3; 11 bases match TRBD2. Specimen: peripheral blood, collected in a trial of Ad26.COV2.S vaccine versus placebo. This sequence was found in a person aged 18-65 years who received the Ad26.COV2.S COVID-19 vaccine or a placebo. The CDR3 sequence: CASSLGLAGGDTQYF. For the CDR3, the DNA is TGTGCCAGCAGCTTAGGGCTAGCGGGGGGCGATACGCAGTATTTT.